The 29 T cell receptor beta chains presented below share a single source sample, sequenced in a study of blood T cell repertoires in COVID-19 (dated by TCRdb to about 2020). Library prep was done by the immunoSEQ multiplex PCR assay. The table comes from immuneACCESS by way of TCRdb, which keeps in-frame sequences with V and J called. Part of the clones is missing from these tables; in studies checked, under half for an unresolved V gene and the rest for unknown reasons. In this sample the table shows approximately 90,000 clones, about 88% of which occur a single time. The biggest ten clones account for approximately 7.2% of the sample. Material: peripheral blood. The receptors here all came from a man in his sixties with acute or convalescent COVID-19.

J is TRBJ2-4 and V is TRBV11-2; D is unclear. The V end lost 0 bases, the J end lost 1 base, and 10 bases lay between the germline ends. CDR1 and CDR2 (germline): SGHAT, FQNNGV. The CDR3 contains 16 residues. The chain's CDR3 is CASSLDPAGAKNIQYF. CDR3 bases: TGTGCCAGCAGCTTAGATCCGGCCGGGGCCAAAAACATTCAGTACTTC.

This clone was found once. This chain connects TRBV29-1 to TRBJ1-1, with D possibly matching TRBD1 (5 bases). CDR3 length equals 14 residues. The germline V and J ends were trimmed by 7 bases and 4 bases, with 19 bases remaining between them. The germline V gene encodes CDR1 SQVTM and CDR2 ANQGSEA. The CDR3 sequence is CSGERGTIGTEAFF. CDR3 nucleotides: TGCAGCGGAGAGAGAGGGACTATAGGCACTGAAGCTTTCTTT.

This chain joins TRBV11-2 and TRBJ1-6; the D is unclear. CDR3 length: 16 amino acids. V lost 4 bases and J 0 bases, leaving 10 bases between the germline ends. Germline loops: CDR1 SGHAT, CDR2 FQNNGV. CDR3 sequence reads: CASSSLTSSYNSPLHF. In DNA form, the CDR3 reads TGTGCCAGCAGCTCCCTAACGAGCTCCTATAATTCACCCCTCCACTTT.

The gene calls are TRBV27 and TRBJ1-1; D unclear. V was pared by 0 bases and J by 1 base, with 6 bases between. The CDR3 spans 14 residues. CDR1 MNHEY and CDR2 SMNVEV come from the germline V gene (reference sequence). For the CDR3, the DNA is TGTGCCAGCAGTTTATCCCACAGGAACACTGAAGCTTTCTTT. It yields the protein CASSLSHRNTEAFF.

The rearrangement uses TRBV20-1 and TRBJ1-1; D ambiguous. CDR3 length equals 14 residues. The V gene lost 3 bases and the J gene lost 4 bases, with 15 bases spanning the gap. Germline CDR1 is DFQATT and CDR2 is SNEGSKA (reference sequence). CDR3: CSASMSNRGTEAFF. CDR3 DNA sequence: TGCAGTGCTAGTATGTCAAACCGGGGCACTGAAGCTTTCTTT.

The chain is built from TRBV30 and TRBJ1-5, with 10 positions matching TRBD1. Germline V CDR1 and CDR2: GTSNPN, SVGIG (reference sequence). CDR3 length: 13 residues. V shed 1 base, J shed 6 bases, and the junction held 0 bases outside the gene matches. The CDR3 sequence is CAWSGQGAQPQHF. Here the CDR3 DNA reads TGTGCCTGGAGTGGACAGGGGGCTCAGCCCCAGCATTTT.

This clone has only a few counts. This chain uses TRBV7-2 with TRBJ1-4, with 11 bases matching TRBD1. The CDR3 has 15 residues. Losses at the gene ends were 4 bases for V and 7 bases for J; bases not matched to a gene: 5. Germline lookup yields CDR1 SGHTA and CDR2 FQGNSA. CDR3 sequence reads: CASSSDRGRTEKLFF. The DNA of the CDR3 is TGTGCCAGCAGCTCGGACAGGGGGCGCACTGAAAAACTGTTTTTT.

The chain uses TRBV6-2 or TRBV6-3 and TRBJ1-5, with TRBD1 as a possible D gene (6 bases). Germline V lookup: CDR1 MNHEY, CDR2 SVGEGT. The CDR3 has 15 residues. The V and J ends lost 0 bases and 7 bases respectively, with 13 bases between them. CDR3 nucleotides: TGTGCCAGCAGTTACTCGACAGGTGGAAAACAGCCCCAGCATTTT. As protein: CASSYSTGGKQPQHF.

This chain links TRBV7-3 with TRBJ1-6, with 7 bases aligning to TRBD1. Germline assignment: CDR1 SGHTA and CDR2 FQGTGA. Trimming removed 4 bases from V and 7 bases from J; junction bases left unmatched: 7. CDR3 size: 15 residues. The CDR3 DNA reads TGTGCCAGCAGCTCAAGGGGACAGCGGAATTCACCCCTCCACTTT. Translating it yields CASSSRGQRNSPLHF.

CDR3 DNA sequence: TGTGCCAGTAGTATAGAGCGGGAGGACAATGAGCAGTTCTTC. Its translation is CASSIEREDNEQFF. The chain employs TRBV19 and TRBJ2-1; 8 nucleotides agree with TRBD2. The CDR3 consists of 14 residues. Unmatched junction bases numbered 0, after V lost 0 bases and J lost 5 bases. In germline, CDR1 is LNHDA, CDR2 SQIVND (reference sequence).

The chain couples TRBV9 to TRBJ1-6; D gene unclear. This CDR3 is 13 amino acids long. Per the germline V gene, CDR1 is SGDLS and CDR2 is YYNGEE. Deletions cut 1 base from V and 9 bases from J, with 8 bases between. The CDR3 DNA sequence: TGTGCCAGCAGCGTACAGGTTGCTTCACCCCTCCACTTT. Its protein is CASSVQVASPLHF.

The CDR3 DNA is TGTGCCAGTAGCTTCAAGCTGGGACAGTATAATTCACCCCTCCACTTT. Protein sequence: CASSFKLGQYNSPLHF. The rearrangement joins TRBV19 to TRBJ1-6; the match to TRBD1 covers 7 bases. The CDR3 has 16 amino acids. Germline V gives CDR1 LNHDA, CDR2 SQIVND (reference sequence). Losses at the gene ends were 6 bases for V and 4 bases for J; bases not matched to a gene: 9.

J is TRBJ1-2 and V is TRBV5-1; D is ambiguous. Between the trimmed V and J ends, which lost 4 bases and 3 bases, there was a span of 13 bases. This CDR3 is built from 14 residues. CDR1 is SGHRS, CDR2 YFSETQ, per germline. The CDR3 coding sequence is TGCGCCAGCAGCGGAGGTGTTTACGACTATGGCTACACCTTC. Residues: CASSGGVYDYGYTF.

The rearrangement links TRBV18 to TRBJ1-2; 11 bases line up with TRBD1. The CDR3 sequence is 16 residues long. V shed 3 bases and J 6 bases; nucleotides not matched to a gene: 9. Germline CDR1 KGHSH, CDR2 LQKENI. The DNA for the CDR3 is TGTGCCAGCTCACCTATAGGACAGGGGGCTTCAGATGGCTACACCTTC. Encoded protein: CASSPIGQGASDGYTF.

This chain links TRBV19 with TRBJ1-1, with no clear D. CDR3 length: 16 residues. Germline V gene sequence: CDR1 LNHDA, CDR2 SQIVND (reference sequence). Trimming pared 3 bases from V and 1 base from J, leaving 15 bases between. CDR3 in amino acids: CASSMGGRQTNTEAFF. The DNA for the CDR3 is TGTGCCAGTAGTATGGGAGGTAGGCAGACGAACACTGAAGCTTTCTTT.

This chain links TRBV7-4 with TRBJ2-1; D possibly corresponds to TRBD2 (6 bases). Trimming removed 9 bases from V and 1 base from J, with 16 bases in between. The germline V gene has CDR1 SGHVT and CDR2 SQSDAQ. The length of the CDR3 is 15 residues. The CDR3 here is CARNGRGSSYNEQFF. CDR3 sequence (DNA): TGTGCCAGAAATGGACGGGGGTCTTCCTACAATGAGCAGTTCTTC.

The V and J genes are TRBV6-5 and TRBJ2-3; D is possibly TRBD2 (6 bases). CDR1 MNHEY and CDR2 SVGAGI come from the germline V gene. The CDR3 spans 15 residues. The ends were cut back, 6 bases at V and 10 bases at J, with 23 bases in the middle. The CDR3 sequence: CASSDLGGPRRAQYF. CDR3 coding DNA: TGTGCCAGCAGCGACCTAGGAGGTCCCCGGAGGGCGCAGTATTTT.

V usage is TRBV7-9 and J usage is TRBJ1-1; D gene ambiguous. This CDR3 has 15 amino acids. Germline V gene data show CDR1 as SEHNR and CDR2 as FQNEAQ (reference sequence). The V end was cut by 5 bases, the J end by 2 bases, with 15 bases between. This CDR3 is CASSPPRGYNTEAFF. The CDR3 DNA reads TGTGCCAGCAGCCCCCCCCGCGGGTACAACACTGAAGCTTTCTTT.

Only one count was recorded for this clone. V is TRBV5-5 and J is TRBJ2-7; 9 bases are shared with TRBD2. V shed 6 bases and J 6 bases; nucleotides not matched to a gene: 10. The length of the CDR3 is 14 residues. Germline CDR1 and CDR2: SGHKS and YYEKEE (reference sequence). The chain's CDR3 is CASTTSGLAGEQYF. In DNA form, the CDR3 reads TGTGCCAGCACCACGTCGGGACTAGCTGGCGAGCAGTACTTC.

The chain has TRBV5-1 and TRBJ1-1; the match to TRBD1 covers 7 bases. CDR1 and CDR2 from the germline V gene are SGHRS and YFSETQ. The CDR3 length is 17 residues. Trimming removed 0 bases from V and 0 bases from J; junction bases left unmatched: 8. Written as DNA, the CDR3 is TGCGCCAGCAGCTTGGTGGCAGGGGGAGGAGTGAACACTGAAGCTTTCTTT. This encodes CASSLVAGGGVNTEAFF.

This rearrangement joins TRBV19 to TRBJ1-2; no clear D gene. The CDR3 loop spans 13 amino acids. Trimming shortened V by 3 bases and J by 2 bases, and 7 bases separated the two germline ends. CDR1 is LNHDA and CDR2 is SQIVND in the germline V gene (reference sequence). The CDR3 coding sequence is TGTGCCAGTAGTATCTCAGGAAACTATGGCTACACCTTC. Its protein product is CASSISGNYGYTF.

CDR3 nucleotides: TGTGCCAGCAGTAGGACAGGGCGGACTGAAGCTTTCTTT. This sequence encodes CASSRTGRTEAFF. The V gene is TRBV12-3 or TRBV12-4, the J gene TRBJ1-1; 8 bases are a match to TRBD1. Germline trimming cut 5 bases from V and 5 bases from J; bases unmatched to any gene: 4. The length of the CDR3 is 13 residues.

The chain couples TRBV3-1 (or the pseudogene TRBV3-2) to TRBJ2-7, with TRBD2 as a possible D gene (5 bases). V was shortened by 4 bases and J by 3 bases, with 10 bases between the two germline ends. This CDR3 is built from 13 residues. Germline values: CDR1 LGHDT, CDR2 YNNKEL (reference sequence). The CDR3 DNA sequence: TGTGCCAGCAGCCTTGGACTGAGCTACGAGCAGTACTTC. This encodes CASSLGLSYEQYF.

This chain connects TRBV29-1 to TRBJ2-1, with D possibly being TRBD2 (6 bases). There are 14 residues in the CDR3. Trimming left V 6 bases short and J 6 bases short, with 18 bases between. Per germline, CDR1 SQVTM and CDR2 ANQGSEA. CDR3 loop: CSVHLLGGGNEQFF. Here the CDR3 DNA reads TGCAGCGTCCACCTTTTGGGAGGCGGCAATGAGCAGTTCTTC.

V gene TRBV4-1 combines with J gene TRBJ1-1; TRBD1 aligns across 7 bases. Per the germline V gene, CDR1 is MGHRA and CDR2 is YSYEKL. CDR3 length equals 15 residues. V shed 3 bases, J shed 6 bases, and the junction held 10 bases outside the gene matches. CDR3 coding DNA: TGCGCCAGCAGCCACCCAACTCAAACAGGGGCTGAAGCTTTCTTT. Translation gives CASSHPTQTGAEAFF.

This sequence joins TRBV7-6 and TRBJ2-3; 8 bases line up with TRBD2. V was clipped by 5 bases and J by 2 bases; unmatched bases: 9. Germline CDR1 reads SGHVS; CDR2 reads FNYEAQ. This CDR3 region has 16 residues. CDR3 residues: CASSLLLADNTDTQYF. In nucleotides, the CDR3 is TGTGCCAGCAGCCTACTACTAGCGGACAACACAGATACGCAGTATTTT.

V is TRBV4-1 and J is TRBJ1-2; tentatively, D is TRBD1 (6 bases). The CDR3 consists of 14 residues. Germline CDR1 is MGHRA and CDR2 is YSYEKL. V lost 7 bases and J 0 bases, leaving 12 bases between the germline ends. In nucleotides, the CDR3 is TGCGCCAGCAACCTGGACAGATCTAACTATGGCTACACCTTC. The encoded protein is CASNLDRSNYGYTF.

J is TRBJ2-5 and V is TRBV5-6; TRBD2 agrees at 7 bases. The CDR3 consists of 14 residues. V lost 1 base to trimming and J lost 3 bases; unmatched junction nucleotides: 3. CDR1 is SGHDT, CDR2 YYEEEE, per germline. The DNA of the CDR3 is TGTGCCAGCAGCTTGCGGGGGAGGGAAGAGACCCAGTACTTC. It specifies CASSLRGREETQYF.

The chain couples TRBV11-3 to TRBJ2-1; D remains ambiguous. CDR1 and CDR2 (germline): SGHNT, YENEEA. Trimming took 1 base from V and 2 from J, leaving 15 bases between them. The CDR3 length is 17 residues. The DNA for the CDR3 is TGTGCCAGCAGCTTAGGGTTATCCAGGATAGCCTACAATGAGCAGTTCTTC. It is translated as CASSLGLSRIAYNEQFF. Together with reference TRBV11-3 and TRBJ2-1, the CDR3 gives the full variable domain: EAGVVQSPRYKIIEKKQPVAFWCNPISGHNTLYWYLQNLGQGPELLIRYENEEAVDDSQLPKDRFSAERLKGVDSTLKIQPAELGDSAVYLCASSLGLSRIAYNEQFFGPGTRLTVL.